These 26 T cell receptor beta chains came from one sample sequenced in a study of blood T cells in healthy people across ages (dated by TCRdb to between 2015 and 2017). Library preparation used 5' RACE. The listed sequencing device is Illumina HiSeq 2500. A second 7 to 11 cycle PCR used a sample-barcoded 5' primer and a J-beta primer mix. Starting from the raw public reads, TCRdb applied fastp trimming at Q25, assembled clones with MiXCR and retained in-frame beta chains. Rows with one shared CDR3 protein collapse into an entry with the most common genes and DNA. For this sample there are over 1,200,000 distinct CDR3 sequences; around 59% appear just once. The top ten hold approximately 7% of the sample. Material: blood. The receptors derive from a man younger than 35 in good health.

This clonotype appeared a few times. The CDR3 coding sequence is TGCAGCGTTGAAGGTCGCGACAACACCTACGAGCAGTACTTC. Its protein product is CSVEGRDNTYEQYF. The chain has TRBV29-1 and TRBJ2-7; no clear D. This CDR3 spans 14 amino acids. V was clipped by 1 base and J by 2 bases, with 12 bases between them. The germline V gene encodes CDR1 SQVTM and CDR2 ANQGSEA.

In its sample, this clonotype was seen a few times. The V call is TRBV9, the J call TRBJ2-6; tentatively, D is TRBD1 (6 bases). Germline values: CDR1 SGDLS, CDR2 YYNGEE. The CDR3 covers 17 residues. Trimming cost V 0 bases and J 0 bases, with 10 bases left between them. For the CDR3, the DNA is TGTGCCAGCAGCGTAGGGACAGCAGGCTCTGGGGCCAACGTCCTGACTTTC. Its protein is CASSVGTAGSGANVLTF.

In its sample, this clonotype was seen a few times. V and J are TRBV29-1 and TRBJ2-5; D perhaps matches TRBD2 (6 bases). Germline assignment: CDR1 SQVTM and CDR2 ANQGSEA. With 0 bases removed from V and 11 bases from J, the gap between germline ends came to 16 bases. The CDR3 covers 13 residues. The CDR3, as DNA: TGCAGCGTTGAAGAGGGGGGATTAGGAGAGCAGTACTTC. Translating gives CSVEEGGLGEQYF.

The gene calls are TRBV20-1 and TRBJ1-2; D might be TRBD1 (5 bases). Germline loops: CDR1 DFQATT, CDR2 SNEGSKA (reference sequence). The CDR3 consists of 14 residues. Trimming took off 0 bases at V and 5 bases at J, with 13 bases between the two ends. CDR3 in DNA: TGCAGTGCTAGAGATTTTGACTGGGGGTATGGCTACACCTTC. This sequence encodes CSARDFDWGYGYTF.

This clonotype was picked up one time. V and J are TRBV6-2 or TRBV6-3 and TRBJ2-7; D remains unclear. Trimming left V 2 bases short and J 2 bases short, with 7 bases between. The CDR3 has 13 amino acids. Germline values: CDR1 MNHEY, CDR2 SVGEGT. This CDR3 reads CASSYLGPYEQYF. DNA of the CDR3: TGTGCCAGCAGTTACCTGGGTCCCTACGAGCAGTACTTC.

The chain couples TRBV19 to TRBJ2-1; a possible D gene is TRBD1 (6 bases). The DNA end is more similar to TRBJ2-7, so the J call may be wrong. The CDR3 has 13 residues. CDR1 LNHDA and CDR2 SQIVND come from the germline V gene (reference sequence). The CDR3 protein is CASSMDSYNEQYF. CDR3 DNA: TGTGCCAGTAGTATGGACAGTTACAATGAGCAGTACTTC.

About this clonotype: An end of the junction differs from the germline gene, which may be a read error. This chain links TRBV7-9 with TRBJ1-6; unclear D gene. Germline values: CDR1 SEHNR, CDR2 FQNEAQ (reference sequence). This CDR3 is 14 amino acids long. As DNA, the CDR3 is TGTGCCAGCAGCTTATCCCGGGAGTATTCGCCCCTCCACTTT. Translation gives CASSLSREYSPLHF.

The chain couples TRBV7-9 to TRBJ2-7; TRBD1 matches at 10 bases. The CDR3 has 16 residues. Germline V gene lookup returns CDR1 SEHNR and CDR2 FQNEAQ (reference sequence). Trimming cost V 5 bases and J 3 bases; bases outside gene matches: 10. CDR3 region: CASSTSGGTGVYEQYF. The DNA of the CDR3 is TGTGCCAGCAGCACCTCAGGAGGGACAGGGGTCTACGAGCAGTACTTC.

The chain combines TRBV29-1 with TRBJ2-1; maybe TRBD1 (5 bases). This CDR3 comprises 18 residues. Germline V gene sequence: CDR1 SQVTM, CDR2 ANQGSEA. V was clipped by 4 bases and J by 0 bases, with 22 bases between them. The CDR3 protein is CSVGGARLDTLSYNEQFF. Written as DNA, the CDR3 is TGCAGCGTTGGTGGGGCGCGCCTAGATACCCTCTCCTACAATGAGCAGTTCTTC.

The chain employs TRBV3-1 and TRBJ2-7, with D unresolved. The J call may not be correct, given that the DNA end is closer to TRBJ2-4. The CDR3 is made up of 15 amino acids. The germline gives CDR1 LGHDT, CDR2 YNNKEL (reference sequence). The CDR3: CASSQVPPPGNIQYF. In DNA form, the CDR3 reads TGTGCCAGCAGCCAAGTACCACCCCCTGGCAACATTCAGTACTTC.

The chain has TRBV20-1 and TRBJ2-2; 8 bases align to TRBD1. CDR1 and CDR2 from the germline V gene are DFQATT and SNEGSKA (reference sequence). This CDR3 is 15 amino acids long. J lost 3 bases, V lost 0 bases, and 3 bases had no gene match. CDR3 DNA: TGCAGTGCTAGAGATATGGACAGGGACACCGGGGAGCTGTTTTTT. Translated: CSARDMDRDTGELFF.

The V gene is TRBV28, the J gene TRBJ2-4; D remains ambiguous. The DNA end lines up better with TRBJ2-7; the J call may be wrong. Germline CDR1 reads MDHEN; CDR2 reads SYDVKM. This CDR3 contains 14 residues. The CDR3 loop is CASSLWGNTHEQYF. Written as DNA, the CDR3 is TGTGCCAGCAGTTTATGGGGGAACACCCACGAGCAGTACTTC.

This clonotype has more than one count but fewer than ten. The chain links TRBV29-1 to TRBJ2-1; either TRBD1 or TRBD2 may supply D (5 bases each). The V end was cut by 6 bases, the J end by 9 bases, with 12 bases between. CDR3 length: 11 residues. Germline V gene lookup returns CDR1 SQVTM and CDR2 ANQGSEA. CDR3 nucleotide sequence: TGCAGCGTATCGGCCGGGACTGAGCAGTTCTTC. Encoded protein: CSVSAGTEQFF.

This chain joins TRBV6-5 and TRBJ2-1; tentatively, D is TRBD1 (5 bases). The CDR3 has 14 amino acids. Trimming took 2 bases from V and 2 from J, leaving 7 bases between them. Germline V gene sequence: CDR1 MNHEY, CDR2 SVGAGI. CDR3 nucleotide sequence: TGTGCCAGCAGTTACCGGACAACCTACAATGAGCAGTTCTTC. It codes for CASSYRTTYNEQFF.

A single count supports this clonotype. The chain carries TRBV15 and TRBJ2-3, with 9 bases aligning to TRBD1. This CDR3 has 16 amino acids. Germline loops: CDR1 LNHNV, CDR2 YYDKDF (reference sequence). V shed 0 bases, J shed 3 bases, and the junction held 4 bases outside the gene matches. CDR3 DNA sequence: TGTGCCACCAGCAGAGATAGGGGACAGGGTACAGATACGCAGTATTTT. Residues: CATSRDRGQGTDTQYF.

The CDR3 DNA is TGCGCCAGCAGCTTATCAGAGCGGGGGGGCCCAGATACGCAGTATTTT. It translates to CASSLSERGGPDTQYF. The chain recombines TRBV5-1 with TRBJ2-3; 10 bases line up with TRBD2. The CDR3 spans 16 residues. Germline CDR1 and CDR2: SGHRS and YFSETQ. The V gene end was trimmed by 2 bases and the J gene end by 4 bases; junction bases not matched to a gene: 7.

The chain uses TRBV7-9 and TRBJ2-7; 13 bases fit TRBD2. The ends lost 3 bases at V and 2 bases at J; junction bases unmatched: 1. CDR3 length equals 15 residues. Germline V gene data show CDR1 as SEHNR and CDR2 as FQNEAQ (reference sequence). CDR3: CASSFGTSGAYEQYF. CDR3 sequence (DNA): TGTGCCAGCAGCTTCGGGACTAGCGGGGCCTACGAGCAGTACTTC.

The rearrangement uses TRBV29-1 and TRBJ2-3; TRBD2 matches 11 bases. The CDR3 sequence is 16 residues long. Germline CDR1 reads SQVTM; CDR2 reads ANQGSEA. V was pared by 1 base and J by 4 bases, with 7 bases of the junction left unmatched. The DNA for the CDR3 is TGCAGCGTTGAAGCTTCGACTAGCGGGGAGCCAGATACGCAGTATTTT. Its translation: CSVEASTSGEPDTQYF.

The CDR3 protein is CASSSQGPAKNIQYF. DNA of the CDR3: TGTGCCAGCAGTTCCCAGGGGCCGGCGAAAAACATTCAGTACTTC. The chain joins TRBV6-5 to TRBJ2-4; D might be TRBD1 (6 bases). V lost 4 bases and J 4 bases, leaving 14 bases between the germline ends. CDR3 length equals 15 residues. Germline V gene data show CDR1 as MNHEY and CDR2 as SVGAGI.

This chain links TRBV6-5 with TRBJ2-1; a possible D gene is TRBD2 (10 bases). This CDR3 has 20 residues. Germline CDR1 reads MNHEY; CDR2 reads SVGAGI. Trimming shortened V by 1 base and J by 10 bases, and 32 bases separated the two germline ends. The CDR3 DNA reads TGTGCCAGCAGTTACTTCGGACAGGGGAGACTAGCGGGTGCCCATAGGGAGCAGTTCTTC. Translating it yields CASSYFGQGRLAGAHREQFF.

V is TRBV10-3 and J is TRBJ2-7, with TRBD2 matching 11 bases. Germline CDR1 reads ENHRY; CDR2 reads SYGVKD. After removal of 3 bases from V and 7 bases from J, the junction contained 8 bases not matched to a gene. This CDR3 is built from 15 residues. CDR3 sequence (DNA): TGTGCCATCAGTGAACCACTAGCGGGAGTAGGAGAGCAGTACTTC. It yields the protein CAISEPLAGVGEQYF.

The DNA for the CDR3 is TGCGCCAGCGGCTTACTAGCGTCGGGCACAGATACGCAGTATTTT. This sequence encodes CASGLLASGTDTQYF. The gene calls are TRBV4-1 and TRBJ2-3, with 7 bases that match TRBD2. This CDR3 is 15 amino acids long. V trimming: 8 bases; J trimming: 1 base; junction bases outside the gene matches: 9. CDR1 MGHRA and CDR2 YSYEKL come from the germline V gene.

The genes are TRBV25-1 and TRBJ1-2; 8 nucleotides line up with TRBD1. This CDR3 comprises 16 residues. V dropped 2 bases and J dropped 8; count of bases not matched to a gene: 13. Germline assignment: CDR1 MGHDK and CDR2 SYGVNS. CDR3 in DNA: TGTGCCAGCAGTGAACCCTCGACAGGGGAGAGTTTAGGCTACACCTTC. It translates to CASSEPSTGESLGYTF.

The chain has TRBV7-2 and TRBJ2-1; 12 bases agree with TRBD2. The CDR3 runs 16 residues. J lost 4 bases, V lost 4 bases, and 5 bases had no gene match. Germline V gene data show CDR1 as SGHTA and CDR2 as FQGNSA. CDR3 loop: CASSSELAGGYNEQFF. In DNA form, the CDR3 reads TGTGCCAGCAGCTCCGAACTAGCGGGGGGATACAATGAGCAGTTCTTC.

V is TRBV18 and J is TRBJ2-5, with 14 bases fitting TRBD2. Germline V gene data show CDR1 as KGHSH and CDR2 as LQKENI. The junction had 7 bases not matched to a gene; V was cut back by 3 bases and J by 4 bases. CDR3 length equals 17 residues. This CDR3 reads CASSPGLAGVDRETQYF. As DNA, the CDR3 is TGTGCCAGCTCACCGGGACTAGCGGGGGTCGATAGAGAGACCCAGTACTTC. The full variable domain, with the rest looked up from reference TRBV18 and TRBJ2-5, is NAGVMQNPRHLVRRRGQEARLRCSPMKGHSHVYWYRQLPEEGLKFMVYLQKENIIDESGMPKERFSAEFPKEGPSILRIQQVVRGDSAAYFCASSPGLAGVDRETQYFGPGTRLLVL.

CDR3 coding DNA: TGTGCCAGCAGCCCCACTAGCGGGAGGAGCTGGGAGACCCAGTACTTC. This translates into CASSPTSGRSWETQYF. The genes are TRBV7-9 and TRBJ2-5; 12 positions match TRBD2. The CDR3 contains 16 residues. V trimming: 5 bases; J trimming: 5 bases; junction bases outside the gene matches: 9. CDR1 is SEHNR, CDR2 FQNEAQ, per germline (reference sequence).